The entry below describes one TCR beta chain. A single record per CDR3 protein comes from TCRdb applying MiXCR to the 5' RACE reads. The repertoire holds 75,000 to 80,000 distinct CDR3 sequences, with over 8.5% as singletons. CDR1 is MGHRA, CDR2 YSYEKL, per germline. The J segment lost 1 base and the V segment lost 6 bases, leaving 15 bases of the junction unmatched. This CDR3 has 18 amino acids. The data were taken from a study of early T cells in non-severe SARS-CoV-2 infection. The clonotype originates from an adult who was a healthcare worker with PCR-confirmed SARS-CoV-2 infection or an uninfected control (not recorded which). The V gene is TRBV4-1, the J gene TRBJ1-1; 9 bases fit TRBD1. Sequenced material: whole blood. The CDR3 here is CASSQPPGTGSRNTEAFF. In DNA form, the CDR3 reads TGCGCCAGCAGTCAACCTCCCGGGACAGGGAGCAGGAACACTGAAGCTTTCTTT.